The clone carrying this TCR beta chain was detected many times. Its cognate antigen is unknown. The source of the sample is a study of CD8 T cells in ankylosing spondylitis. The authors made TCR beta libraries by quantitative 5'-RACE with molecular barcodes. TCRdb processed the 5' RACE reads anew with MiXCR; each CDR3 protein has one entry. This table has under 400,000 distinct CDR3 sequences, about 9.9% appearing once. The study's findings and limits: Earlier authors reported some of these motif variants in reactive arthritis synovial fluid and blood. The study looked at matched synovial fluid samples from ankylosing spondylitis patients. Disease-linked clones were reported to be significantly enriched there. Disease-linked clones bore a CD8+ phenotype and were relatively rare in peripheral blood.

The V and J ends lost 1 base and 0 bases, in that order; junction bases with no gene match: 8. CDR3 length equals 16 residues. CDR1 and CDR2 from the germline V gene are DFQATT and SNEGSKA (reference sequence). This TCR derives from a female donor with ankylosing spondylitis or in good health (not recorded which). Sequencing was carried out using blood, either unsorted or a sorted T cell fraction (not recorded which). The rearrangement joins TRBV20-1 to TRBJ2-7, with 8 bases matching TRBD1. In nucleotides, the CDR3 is TGCAGTGCTAGAGCCCGGGACAGGCTAAGCTCCTACGAGCAGTACTTC. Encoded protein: CSARARDRLSSYEQYF.